The T cell receptor beta chain described here comes from a study of CD8 T cell repertoires and HIV-1 epitope variants. Across the whole study: Each of Twenty-five Gag and Nef epitope peptides stimulated a separate culture. Control wells had CMV/EBV/flu peptides, negative Ebola AY9, or no peptide.

Trimming cost V 0 bases and J 3 bases, with 10 bases left between them. This CDR3 spans 14 amino acids. CDR1 and CDR2 (germline): SGHNT, YYREEE (reference sequence). Profiled with immunoSEQ multiplex PCR; TCRdb holds only in-frame clones, not every one. Of a few thousand clones detected, 60% to 75% appear once; the ten largest clones hold 35% to 55%. A few counts support this clone. The antigen is unknown. The chain joins TRBV5-4 to TRBJ2-7, with D unresolved. The sample was cultured CD8+ T cells derived from PBMCs. The TCR originated in a male donor with HIV. The CDR3 region has the DNA TGTGCCAGCAGCTTGGAGGCCGAGGACTACGAGCAGTACTTC. Its protein is CASSLEAEDYEQYF. Together with reference TRBV5-4 and TRBJ2-7, the CDR3 gives the full variable domain: ETGVTQSPTHLIKTRGQQVTLRCSSQSGHNTVSWYQQALGQGPQFIFQYYREEENGRGNFPPRFSGLQFPNYSSELNVNALELDDSALYLCASSLEAEDYEQYFGPGTRLTVT.